This T cell receptor (beta chain) was retrieved from a study of CD4+ T cells in melanoma (dated by TCRdb to the early 2020s). Background on the whole study: The study examined neoantigen-specific CD4+ T cells in human melanoma.

Library prep was done by the immunoSEQ multiplex PCR assay. In its TCRdb copy, this immuneACCESS table keeps in-frame sequences only and misses some clones. Where compared with another copy, unresolved V genes explain less than half of these, and the others have no known cause. The sample table contains 13,000 to 15,000 clones; only one count was recorded for around 70% of them. The ten largest clones add up to about a tenth of the sample. Donors were patients with melanoma. The CDR1 and CDR2 encoded by the germline V gene are SGHDT and YYEEEE. Measured from the cysteine to the phenylalanine, the CDR3 is 16 residues long. The DNA shown is the 48-base CDR3, in frame from base 1. V and J lose 4 bases and 0 bases, and a span of 11 bases separates them. On the study overall, not on this receptor specifically: Neoantigen-specific CD4+ T cells in melanoma were reported to show diverse differentiation states. The report described a correlation between neoantigen-specific CD4+ T cells and the function of CD8+ T cells, macrophages and B cells.

This clone was detected once. The antigen it binds to is not known. No base quality information exists; no much larger clone differs at one position. The sequence is built from TRBV5-6 and TRBJ2-6, and possibly TRBD1, on 5 matching bases. This clonotype was sampled from a human donor with melanoma. The sequencing input was cells from a culture (not recorded whether cultured in vitro). The CDR3 loop reads CASSPDRFSGANVLTF. The nucleotide sequence reads as follows: TGTGCCAGCAGCCCTGACAGATTCTCTGGGGCCAACGTCCTGACTTTC.